The 6 T cell receptor beta chains below all came from one sample that was sequenced in a study of blood T cells in healthy people across ages. Primers used in a second PCR of roughly 6 to 11 cycles were a sample-barcoded 5' primer and a J-beta primer mix. TCRdb analysed the 5' RACE reads with MiXCR anew, one entry per CDR3 protein. The sample carries some 1.5 million distinct CDR3 sequences, under 30% recorded once. Sequencing was done on a sample of blood. These receptors were obtained from a woman under 40 in good health.

This clonotype has just a few counts. This chain uses TRBV3-1 with TRBJ2-7; 13 nucleotides line up with TRBD2. V was pared by 7 bases and J by 0 bases, with 3 bases of the junction left unmatched. The germline V gene encodes CDR1 LGHDT and CDR2 YNNKEL (reference sequence). The CDR3 is 15 residues long. The chain's CDR3 is CASKGTSGNSYEQYF. The CDR3 DNA reads TGTGCCAGCAAAGGGACTAGCGGGAACTCCTACGAGCAGTACTTC.

The sample holds a few counts of this clonotype. The chain uses TRBV20-1 and TRBJ2-1; TRBD2 aligns across 14 bases. The CDR3 has 18 amino acids. With 8 bases clipped from V and 6 bases from J, the junction kept 18 bases outside the gene matches. CDR1 and CDR2 from the germline V gene are DFQATT and SNEGSKA (reference sequence). The CDR3 region is CSIRPGTSGSDGFNEQFF. The CDR3 DNA is TGCAGTATCCGTCCCGGGACTAGCGGGAGCGATGGTTTCAATGAGCAGTTCTTC.

This clonotype showed up just a few times. The J gene is TRBJ1-4, the V gene TRBV18; the D gene is possibly TRBD1 (6 bases). Germline V gene data show CDR1 as KGHSH and CDR2 as LQKENI. The V end lost 2 bases, the J end lost 6 bases, and 7 bases lay between the germline ends. This CDR3 contains 13 residues. Here the CDR3 reads CASSPRTDEKLFF. CDR3 bases: TGTGCCAGCTCACCAAGGACAGATGAAAAACTGTTTTTT.

This clonotype was seen more than once but under ten times. This chain uses TRBV20-1 with TRBJ1-1; D possibly corresponds to TRBD1 (5 bases). This CDR3 comprises 11 residues. V was pared by 6 bases and J by 9 bases, with 14 bases between. The germline V gene has CDR1 DFQATT and CDR2 SNEGSKA (reference sequence). The CDR3 protein is CSAPFGGKAFF. As DNA, the CDR3 is TGCAGTGCCCCCTTCGGGGGTAAAGCTTTCTTT.

A few counts support this clonotype. V is TRBV5-6 and J is TRBJ1-5; a weak D match, TRBD1 (5 bases). The CDR3 consists of 12 residues. Trimming left V 4 bases short and J 9 bases short, with 11 bases between. Germline V gene sequence: CDR1 SGHDT, CDR2 YYEEEE. In nucleotides, the CDR3 is TGTGCCAGCAGCCTCCGGGGGTCGCCCCAGCATTTT. Its translation is CASSLRGSPQHF.

This clonotype has ten or more counts. This rearrangement joins TRBV28 to TRBJ2-7; D is uncertain. V lost 4 bases, J lost 4 bases, and 8 bases lay in between. Germline lookup yields CDR1 MDHEN and CDR2 SYDVKM. The CDR3 runs to 12 residues. CDR3 sequence reads: CASSWRLYEQYF. The CDR3 nucleotides read TGTGCCAGCAGTTGGCGGCTGTACGAGCAGTACTTC.